This T cell receptor beta chain was sequenced for a study of cytomegalovirus exposure and HLA in healthy donors. This CDR3 spans 15 amino acids. The ends lost 4 bases at V and 1 base at J; junction bases unmatched: 7. Germline assignment: CDR1 SGHNT and CDR2 YYREEE (reference sequence). Both 60 Vbeta primers and 13 Jbeta primers went into the PCR. The table came from immunoSEQ multiplex PCR; TCRdb's copy has only in-frame clones and leaves some out. This table holds more than 200,000 clones, around 80% found once. The chain combines TRBV5-4 with TRBJ1-1; 7 bases align to TRBD1. The TCR was taken from a man between 40 and 49 years old in good health and CMV-seropositive. Sequenced: PBMCs. Written as DNA, the CDR3 is TGTGCCAGCAGCCACGAGACAGGGCGGAACACTGAAGCTTTCTTT. It codes for CASSHETGRNTEAFF.